This T cell receptor (beta chain) was found in a study of OX40 agonist ivuxolimab in advanced cancers. The overall study: Of mixed ages from about 23 to 79 and averaging approximately 60 years, the group was more than 65% male. There were three patients with partial responses, one having hepatocellular carcinoma and two cutaneous melanoma.

As concerns this clone: Its specificity is unknown.

Sequencing used immunoSEQ multiplex PCR; TCRdb keeps in-frame clones, though not all of them. The table has about 76,000 clones, around 80% seen once. Regarding the study as a whole: Expanded peripheral T-cell antigen specificity went undetermined. Both CD4+ and CD8+ T cell populations in blood had undergone clonal expansion by week 6 at 0.1 to 3.0 mg/kg.

This CDR3 has 14 amino acids. With 4 bases clipped from V and 4 bases from J, the junction kept 4 bases outside the gene matches. Germline-derived CDR1 and CDR2 are SNHLY and FYNNEI. This TCR was sampled from an adult with an advanced solid tumor such as melanoma, head and neck, liver or kidney cancer. The starting material was CD4+ or CD8+ T cells sorted from blood, obtained in a trial of the OX40 agonist ivuxolimab. The rearrangement uses TRBV2 and TRBJ1-5; 7 nucleotides line up with TRBD1. The CDR3 DNA sequence: TGTGCCAGCAGTGGAGACAGGGATAATCAGCCCCAGCATTTT. Encoded protein: CASSGDRDNQPQHF. The complete variable domain, with remaining parts taken from reference TRBV2 and TRBJ1-5, reads EPEVTQTPSHQVTQMGQEVILRCVPISNHLYFYWYRQILGQKVEFLVSFYNNEISEKSEIFDDQFSVERPDGSNFTLKIRSTKLEDSAMYFCASSGDRDNQPQHFGDGTRLSIL.